A selection of T cell receptor beta chains follows, all from one sample in a study of blood T cell repertoires in COVID-19. Profiling relied on immunoSEQ multiplex PCR, and the TCRdb table lists in-frame clones only, not all of them. In the table there are 150,000 to 200,000 clones, roughly 80% of which are singletons. Sequencing was carried out using PBMCs or T cells enriched from blood (not recorded which). The receptors come from a woman aged 55-75 years with acute COVID-19. Each CDR3 is given with its conserved first and last residue. The order of the fields is CDR3 length, clone size, V gene, D gene, J gene, CDR3 DNA, CDR3 protein. A D gene is named only where the DNA matches it firmly. Clone size appears in some rows only: once, few, many, or a class for an expanded clone.

13	.	TRBV7-9	.	TRBJ1-5	TGTGCCAGCAGCTTAGGGTTACTGGAGCCCCAGCATTTT	CASSLGLLEPQHF
16	.	TRBV18	.	TRBJ1-2	TGTGCCAGCTCACCACCGGGGGCAGCTCGTTTCTATGGCTACACCTTC	CASSPPGAARFYGYTF
15	many	TRBV15	TRBD1	TRBJ1-6	TGTGCCACCAGCAGGGGGCGGACAGGGTCGTCACCCCTCCACTTT	CATSRGRTGSSPLHF
15	few	TRBV24-1	.	TRBJ1-1	TGTGCCACCAGCGGAGGGGCGCGGGGGGACACTGAAGCTTTCTTT	CATSGGARGDTEAFF
15	.	TRBV27	TRBD1	TRBJ2-7	TGTGCCAGCAGTCCCCCGGGACAGGGGGCTCGTGAGCAGTACTTC	CASSPPGQGAREQYF
15	once	TRBV7-2	TRBD2	TRBJ2-2	TGTGCCAGCAGCTTCGGGACTAGCGCCTCCGGGGAGCTGTTTTTT	CASSFGTSASGELFF
14	.	TRBV2	.	TRBJ2-7	TGTGCCAGCATGACGGAGACGAGCTCCTACGAGCAGTACTTC	CASMTETSSYEQYF
13	.	TRBV5-5	.	TRBJ2-5	TGTGCCAGCAGCTTATGGGGGGAAGAGACCCAGTACTTC	CASSLWGEETQYF
15	.	TRBV18	TRBD2	TRBJ2-1	TGTGCCAGCTCGACTAGCGGGAGCCCTTACAATGAGCAGTTCTTC	CASSTSGSPYNEQFF
15	.	TRBV7-2	.	TRBJ2-5	TGTGCCAGCAGCTTAGCGGCCAAGGGAGTTGAGACCCAGTACTTC	CASSLAAKGVETQYF
12	.	TRBV11-2	.	TRBJ2-3	TGTGCCAGCACCCCTAGCACAGATACGCAGTATTTT	CASTPSTDTQYF
12	many	TRBV6-5	TRBD1	TRBJ1-1	TGTGCCACGAAGACAGGGCCGGCTGAAGCTTTCTTT	CATKTGPAEAFF
11	.	TRBV12-3/TRBV12-4	TRBD2	TRBJ2-7	TGTGCCAGCAGTCGGGACTATGAGCAGTACTTC	CASSRDYEQYF
15	.	TRBV4-1	.	TRBJ2-5	TGCGCCAGCAGCCAAGTCAAGGAGCGGCAAGAGACCCAGTACTTC	CASSQVKERQETQYF
17	.	TRBV10-3	TRBD1	TRBJ1-6	TGTGCCATCAGTGAGGAAGGGGGCGCCTCCTATAATTCACCCCTCCACTTT	CAISEEGGASYNSPLHF
15	.	TRBV7-9	TRBD1	TRBJ1-5	TGTGCCAGCAGCTCAGACAGGGAATCAAATCAGCCCCAGCATTTT	CASSSDRESNQPQHF